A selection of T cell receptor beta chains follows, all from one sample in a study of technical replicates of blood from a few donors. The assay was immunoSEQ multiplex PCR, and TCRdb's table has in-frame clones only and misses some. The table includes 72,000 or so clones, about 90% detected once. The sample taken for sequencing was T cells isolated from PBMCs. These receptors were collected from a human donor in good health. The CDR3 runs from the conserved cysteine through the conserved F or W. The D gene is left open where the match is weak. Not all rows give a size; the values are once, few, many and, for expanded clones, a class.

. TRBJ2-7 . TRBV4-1 CASSFGVSSYEQYF TGCGCCAGCAGTTTCGGGGTCAGCTCCTACGAGCAGTACTTC
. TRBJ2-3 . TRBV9 CASSVMQGRGSTDTQYF TGTGCCAGCAGCGTAATGCAAGGGCGGGGTAGCACAGATACGCAGTATTTT
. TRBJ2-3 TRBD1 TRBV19 CASRTTGGSTDTQYF TGTGCCAGTAGGACGACAGGGGGTAGCACAGATACGCAGTATTTT
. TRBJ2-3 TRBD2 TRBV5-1 CASRLAVVTDTQYF TGCGCCAGCAGGCTAGCGGTAGTCACAGATACGCAGTATTTT
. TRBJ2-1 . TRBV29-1 CSVDRYNEQFF TGCAGCGTTGACAGATACAATGAGCAGTTCTTC
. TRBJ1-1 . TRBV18 CASSPWGLNTEAFF TGTGCCAGCTCACCCTGGGGCCTGAACACTGAAGCTTTCTTT
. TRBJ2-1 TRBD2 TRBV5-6 CASSLGGRAWEQFF TGTGCCAGCAGCTTGGGCGGGAGGGCCTGGGAGCAGTTCTTC
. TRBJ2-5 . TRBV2 CASSEARETQYF TGTGCCAGCAGTGAAGCGAGGGAGACCCAGTACTTC
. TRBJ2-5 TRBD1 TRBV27 CASSLWTGGWETQYF TGTGCCAGCAGTTTGTGGACAGGGGGATGGGAGACCCAGTACTTC
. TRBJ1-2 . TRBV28 CASSTGHYYGYTF TGTGCCAGCAGTACGGGACACTACTATGGCTACACCTTC
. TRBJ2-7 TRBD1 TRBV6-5 CASSYSTGVEQYF TGTGCCAGCAGTTACTCGACAGGGGTAGAGCAGTACTTC
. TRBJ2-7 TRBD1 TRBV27 CASSFEGASYEQYF TGTGCCAGCAGTTTTGAGGGGGCCTCCTACGAGCAGTACTTC
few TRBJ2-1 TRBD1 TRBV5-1 CASSLDRGHNEQFF TGCGCCAGCAGCTTGGACAGGGGGCACAATGAGCAGTTCTTC